This is a list of T cell receptor beta chains from one sample in a study of T cells of healthy individuals. From the 5' RACE reads, TCRdb called clonotypes with MiXCR, one entry per CDR3 protein. The repertoire holds 85,000 to 100,000 distinct CDR3 sequences, with roughly 15% as singletons. These TCRs come from a human donor in good health. Both conserved end residues are part of each CDR3. D genes are given only for firm matches. The listing skips clone size in some rows; elsewhere it reads once, few, many or a size class.

abundance	v_gene	j_gene	d_gene	CDR3aa	CDR3nt
few	TRBV28	TRBJ1-5	TRBD1	CASSWGQVTQPQHF	TGTGCCAGCAGTTGGGGACAGGTCACCCAGCCCCAGCATTTT
NA	TRBV24-1	TRBJ2-1	TRBD2	CATSDPPGLAPNEQFF	TGTGCCACCAGTGATCCGCCGGGACTAGCTCCCAATGAGCAGTTCTTC
NA	TRBV4-3	TRBJ2-1	TRBD2	CASSQDLELAGGREQFF	TGCGCCAGCAGCCAAGATTTGGAACTAGCGGGGGGGCGTGAGCAGTTCTTC
many	TRBV6-1	TRBJ1-5	NA	CAAKGLGNQPQHF	TGTGCCGCGAAGGGGTTAGGCAATCAGCCCCAGCATTTT
NA	TRBV5-6	TRBJ2-7	TRBD2	CASSLRLAGGYEQYF	TGTGCCAGCAGCTTAAGACTAGCGGGGGGATACGAGCAGTACTTC
few	TRBV5-1	TRBJ2-3	NA	CASSLADTQYF	TGCGCCAGCAGCTTGGCGGATACGCAGTATTTT
many	TRBV5-4	TRBJ2-4	TRBD1	CASSSGTGRTKNIQYF	TGTGCCAGCAGCTCGGGGACAGGGAGAACCAAAAACATTCAGTACTTC
few	TRBV5-8	TRBJ2-1	NA	CASSSHYRRFSYNEQFF	TGTGCCAGCAGCTCACACTATAGGAGGTTCTCCTACAATGAGCAGTTCTTC
few	TRBV5-1	TRBJ1-6	NA	CASSSRQPNSPLHF	TGCGCCAGCAGCTCAAGACAGCCGAATTCACCCCTCCACTTT
many	TRBV20-1	TRBJ1-5	NA	CSATGGDQPQHF	TGCAGTGCTACCGGCGGGGATCAGCCCCAGCATTTT
NA	TRBV12-3/TRBV12-4	TRBJ1-2	NA	CASRPGHANYGYTF	TGTGCCAGCAGACCGGGACACGCTAACTATGGCTACACCTTC
NA	TRBV6-2/TRBV6-3	TRBJ2-2	NA	CASSSPTGWNTGELFF	TGTGCCAGCAGCTCCCCTACCGGGTGGAACACCGGGGAGCTGTTTTTT
NA	TRBV27	TRBJ2-1	NA	CASSQITPSSYNEQFF	TGTGCCAGCAGTCAAATTACACCGAGCTCCTACAATGAGCAGTTCTTC
NA	TRBV5-1	TRBJ2-5	NA	CASSVRQAEETQYF	TGCGCCAGCAGCGTCCGACAGGCAGAGGAGACCCAGTACTTC
few	TRBV20-1	TRBJ1-6	NA	CSARGGPTGSSYNSPLHF	TGCAGTGCTAGAGGGGGGCCAACCGGGAGCTCCTATAATTCACCCCTCCACTTT
many	TRBV20-1	TRBJ1-1	NA	CSARARSMNTEAFF	TGCAGTGCCCGGGCAAGGAGCATGAACACTGAAGCTTTCTTT
many	TRBV5-1	TRBJ1-4	NA	CASSLGQEGEKLFF	TGCGCCAGCAGCTTGGGACAGGAAGGTGAAAAACTGTTTTTT
once	TRBV6-6	TRBJ1-5	TRBD1	CASSFGQGIGNQPQHF	TGTGCCAGCAGTTTCGGACAGGGTATTGGCAATCAGCCCCAGCATTTT
many	TRBV7-9	TRBJ2-5	NA	CASSLVGRQETQYF	TGTGCCAGCAGCTTAGTAGGAAGACAAGAGACCCAGTACTTC
many	TRBV20-1	TRBJ2-7	NA	CSAGEDRILYEQYF	TGCAGTGCTGGCGAAGACAGGATCTTGTACGAGCAGTACTTC